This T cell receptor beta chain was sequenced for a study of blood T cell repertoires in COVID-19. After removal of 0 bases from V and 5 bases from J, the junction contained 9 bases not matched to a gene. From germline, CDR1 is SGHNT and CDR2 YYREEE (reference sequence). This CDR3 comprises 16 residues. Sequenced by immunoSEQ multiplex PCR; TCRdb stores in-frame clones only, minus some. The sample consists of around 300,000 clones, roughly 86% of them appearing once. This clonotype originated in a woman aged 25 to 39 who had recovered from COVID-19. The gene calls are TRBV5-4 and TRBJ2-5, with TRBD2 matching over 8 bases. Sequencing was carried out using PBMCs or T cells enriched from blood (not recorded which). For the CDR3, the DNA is TGTGCCAGCAGCTTGGCCGGTACTAGCGGTTGGGAGACCCAGTACTTC. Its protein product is CASSLAGTSGWETQYF. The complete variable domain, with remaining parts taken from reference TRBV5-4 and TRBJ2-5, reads ETGVTQSPTHLIKTRGQQVTLRCSSQSGHNTVSWYQQALGQGPQFIFQYYREEENGRGNFPPRFSGLQFPNYSSELNVNALELDDSALYLCASSLAGTSGWETQYFGPGTRLLVL.